This section outlines one TCR beta chain sequence together with its context. These data are taken from a study of Ad26.COV2.S vaccination and SARS-CoV-2 variants. About the research overall: Participants got Ad26.COV2.S intramuscularly, once or twice 56 days apart.

CDR3 length: 15 amino acids. The V and J ends lost 10 bases and 5 bases respectively, with 23 bases between them. Looked up from germline, CDR1 is ENHRY and CDR2 is SYGVKD. Sequenced by immunoSEQ multiplex PCR; TCRdb stores in-frame clones only, minus some. The sample lists roughly 300,000 clones, approximately 86% occurring once. As for treatment: over 15 received Ad26.COV2.S at low or high dose, single or two shots; about 5 received placebo; per-sample allocation not given. Samples analyzed were those drawn on day 63 after the first vaccine or placebo injection. The rearrangement joins TRBV10-3 to TRBJ1-1, with D maybe TRBD1 (6 bases). The receptor was derived from a person aged 18 to 65 who received the Ad26.COV2.S COVID-19 vaccine or a placebo. The source was peripheral blood, collected in a trial of Ad26.COV2.S vaccine versus placebo. In nucleotides, the CDR3 is TGTGCCACAAAGGCTGAGGGGGTGCAGGGGACTGAAGCTTTCTTT. It is translated as CATKAEGVQGTEAFF.